Following are 5 T cell receptor beta chains from one sample sequenced in a study of cytomegalovirus exposure and HLA in healthy donors. Both 60 Vbeta primers and 13 Jbeta primers went into the PCR. TCRdb keeps only in-frame clones here, not all; method: immunoSEQ multiplex PCR. The sample has fewer than 150,000 clones, over 15% seen once. Specimen: PBMCs. These receptor sequences come from a woman aged 18-30 years in good health and CMV-seronegative.

The V call is TRBV5-6, the J call TRBJ2-3; 7 nucleotides line up with TRBD2. Germline CDR1 is SGHDT and CDR2 is YYEEEE. V trimming: 3 bases; J trimming: 0 bases; junction bases outside the gene matches: 7. This CDR3 region has 16 residues. The CDR3 sequence: CASSSRGVLSTDTQYF. CDR3 bases: TGTGCCAGCAGCTCCCGGGGGGTTTTAAGCACAGATACGCAGTATTTT.

The chain has TRBV27 and TRBJ2-7, with 7 bases identical to TRBD2. Unmatched junction bases numbered 4, after V lost 3 bases and J lost 5 bases. Germline-derived CDR1 and CDR2 are MNHEY and SMNVEV (reference sequence). The CDR3 is 13 residues long. CDR3 sequence (DNA): TGTGCCAGCAGTTTCGGGGGGAAAAACGAGCAGTACTTC. It codes for CASSFGGKNEQYF.

In its sample, this clone was seen a few times. This CDR3 is CASRGVGGEETQYF. CDR3 nucleotides: TGTGCCAGCCGTGGGGTAGGGGGCGAAGAGACCCAGTACTTC. V and J are TRBV6-5 and TRBJ2-5, with 7 bases identical to TRBD1. Germline loops: CDR1 MNHEY, CDR2 SVGAGI. The length of the CDR3 is 14 residues. J was trimmed by 3 bases and V by 8 bases; bases with no gene match: 9.

This clone was recorded a few times. This chain links TRBV7-8 with TRBJ1-1; 8 bases are a match to TRBD1. Germline-derived CDR1 and CDR2 are SGHVS and FQNEAQ. V shed 7 bases and J 6 bases; nucleotides not matched to a gene: 13. This CDR3 spans 15 amino acids. CDR3 sequence: CASTVNRGLAAEAFF. In nucleotides, the CDR3 is TGTGCCAGCACCGTAAACAGGGGGTTAGCCGCTGAAGCTTTCTTT.

This clone was counted only a few times. J is TRBJ2-3 and V is TRBV29-1, with a weak D call TRBD1 (6 bases). The CDR3 spans 15 residues. In germline, CDR1 is SQVTM, CDR2 ANQGSEA. V lost 5 bases and J 0 bases, leaving 15 bases between the germline ends. The CDR3 DNA is TGCAGCGTTTCGAAGGGACACGGTAGCACAGATACGCAGTATTTT. Translation: CSVSKGHGSTDTQYF.